The TCR beta chain under discussion was sequenced for a study of blood T cell repertoires in COVID-19. Only in-frame clones appear in the TCRdb table, and some are missing; sequencing was by immunoSEQ multiplex PCR. The sample lists tens of thousands of clones, about 87% occurring once. Deletions cut 6 bases from V and 0 bases from J, with 8 bases between. CDR1 is MNHNY and CDR2 is SVGAGI in the germline V gene (reference sequence). The length of the CDR3 is 14 residues. This chain uses TRBV6-6 with TRBJ1-4; D gene unclear. This receptor was obtained from a woman of 80 years or more with COVID-19, enrolled during active disease. Sequenced: peripheral blood. Here the CDR3 reads CASSYQTTNEKLFF. CDR3 sequence (DNA): TGTGCCAGCAGCTATCAAACAACTAATGAAAAACTGTTTTTT.